The 26 T cell receptor beta chains in this list originate from one sample, sequenced in a study of blood T cell repertoires in COVID-19. Clones were sequenced by immunoSEQ multiplex PCR, and TCRdb holds only the in-frame ones, with some missing. The sample records approximately 50,000 clones, roughly 88% being singletons. Source material: peripheral blood. The receptors shown here come from a human donor in a cohort sampled during active COVID-19.

The CDR3 DNA sequence: TGTGCCTGGAGCAAGGGGGTACTCTACGAGCAGTACTTC. It specifies CAWSKGVLYEQYF. This rearrangement joins TRBV30 to TRBJ2-7; D perhaps matches TRBD1 (6 bases). The CDR3 contains 13 residues. Germline assignment: CDR1 GTSNPN and CDR2 SVGIG (reference sequence). V was clipped by 3 bases and J by 3 bases, with 12 bases between them.

The chain is built from TRBV3-1 (or the pseudogene TRBV3-2) and TRBJ2-2; D ambiguous. The length of the CDR3 is 14 residues. The germline V gene has CDR1 LGHDT and CDR2 YNNKEL (reference sequence). V lost 4 bases to trimming and J lost 4 bases, with 10 bases between them. CDR3 sequence: CASSPLRGTGELFF. The CDR3 DNA reads TGTGCCAGCAGCCCTCTGAGAGGCACCGGGGAGCTGTTTTTT.

J is TRBJ2-1 and V is TRBV10-2; the D gene is possibly TRBD2 (5 bases). Between the trimmed V and J ends, which lost 4 bases and 6 bases, there was a span of 19 bases. This CDR3 region has 16 residues. Germline CDR1 reads WSHSY; CDR2 reads SAAADI. The CDR3 sequence: CASSGFVLRAFNEQFF. The CDR3 DNA reads TGCGCCAGCAGTGGGTTTGTTCTGCGGGCCTTCAATGAGCAGTTCTTC.

The chain combines TRBV18 with TRBJ2-2; no firm D call. Germline values: CDR1 KGHSH, CDR2 LQKENI. Trimming took 5 bases from V and 0 from J, leaving 4 bases between them. The length of the CDR3 is 13 residues. The CDR3 loop is CASSSSNTGELFF. CDR3 bases: TGTGCCAGCTCATCGTCGAACACCGGGGAGCTGTTTTTT.

This clone turned up a few times. The chain employs TRBV7-2 and TRBJ1-1; D is uncertain. V lost 3 bases to trimming and J lost 11 bases, with 22 bases between them. CDR1 is SGHTA and CDR2 is FQGNSA in the germline V gene. This CDR3 comprises 15 residues. CDR3 DNA: TGTGCCAGCAGCTTCCCACTCCCCGGGGTTGGAGGGGCTTTCTTT. Translation: CASSFPLPGVGGAFF.

This clone was detected only once. The CDR3 DNA is TGTGCCAGCAGTGAAATGGGACAGGGGAATGAGCAGTTCTTC. It yields the protein CASSEMGQGNEQFF. The gene calls are TRBV2 and TRBJ2-1; 10 bases fit TRBD1. V was pared by 2 bases and J by 7 bases, with 2 bases of the junction left unmatched. CDR3 length: 14 amino acids. Germline lookup yields CDR1 SNHLY and CDR2 FYNNEI. The full variable domain, completed using reference TRBV2 and TRBJ2-1, is EPEVTQTPSHQVTQMGQEVILRCVPISNHLYFYWYRQILGQKVEFLVSFYNNEISEKSEIFDDQFSVERPDGSNFTLKIRSTKLEDSAMYFCASSEMGQGNEQFFGPGTRLTVL.

The chain couples TRBV25-1 to TRBJ2-4; D remains ambiguous. V lost 3 bases and J 2 bases, leaving 5 bases between the germline ends. The CDR3 has 13 residues. Germline V gives CDR1 MGHDK, CDR2 SYGVNS. CDR3 sequence: CASSEASKNIQYF. CDR3 sequence (DNA): TGTGCCAGCAGTGAGGCATCCAAAAACATTCAGTACTTC.

The chain links TRBV6-5 to TRBJ1-5; D ambiguous. The CDR3 extends over 14 amino acids. Germline V gives CDR1 MNHEY, CDR2 SVGAGI. V was pared by 4 bases and J by 0 bases, with 7 bases between. CDR3 in amino acids: CASSSGYSNQPQHF. The DNA for the CDR3 is TGTGCCAGCAGTTCGGGGTATAGCAATCAGCCCCAGCATTTT.

The V call is TRBV5-6, the J call TRBJ1-1, with TRBD1 identical over 8 bases. Looked up from germline, CDR1 is SGHDT and CDR2 is YYEEEE. The CDR3 runs 14 residues. The J segment lost 5 bases and the V segment lost 0 bases, leaving 3 bases of the junction unmatched. CDR3 protein: CASSLVDRETEAFF. CDR3 nucleotides: TGTGCCAGCAGCTTGGTGGACAGGGAGACTGAAGCTTTCTTT.

The chain links TRBV11-2 to TRBJ2-3; 9 nucleotides match TRBD1. With 0 bases clipped from V and 3 bases from J, the junction kept 1 base outside the gene matches. The CDR3 is 15 amino acids. Germline assignment: CDR1 SGHAT and CDR2 FQNNGV. Here the CDR3 reads CASSLETGGTDTQYF. The CDR3 DNA follows: TGTGCCAGCAGCTTAGAGACAGGGGGGACAGATACGCAGTATTTT.

The genes are TRBV7-9 and TRBJ1-2; D is perhaps TRBD1 (5 bases). CDR1 is SEHNR and CDR2 is FQNEAQ in the germline V gene (reference sequence). Between the trimmed V and J ends, which lost 4 bases and 7 bases, there was a span of 22 bases. The CDR3 length is 16 residues. The CDR3 nucleotides are TGTGCCAGCAGCTCGTACGTAGGGGCCCAGGGTGGTGGCTACACCTTC. Protein sequence: CASSSYVGAQGGGYTF. Together with reference TRBV7-9 and TRBJ1-2, the CDR3 gives the full variable domain: DTGVSQNPRHKITKRGQNVTFRCDPISEHNRLYWYRQTLGQGPEFLTYFQNEAQLEKSRLLSDRFSAERPKGSFSTLEIQRTEQGDSAMYLCASSSYVGAQGGGYTFGSGTRLTVV.

The J gene is TRBJ1-5, the V gene TRBV21-1. TRBV21-1 is termed a pseudogene. The CDR3 has 16 residues. CDR3 protein: CASSKYPFYSNQPQHF. The CDR3 DNA follows: TGTGCCAGCAGCAAATATCCGTTTTATAGCAATCAGCCCCAGCATTTT.

This chain connects TRBV5-8 to TRBJ2-3, with D possibly being TRBD2 (6 bases). The V gene lost 2 bases and the J gene lost 4 bases, with 14 bases spanning the gap. In germline, CDR1 is SGHTS, CDR2 YDEGEE. The CDR3 runs to 15 residues. The CDR3 loop is CASSLGGYRADTQYF. CDR3 in DNA: TGTGCCAGCAGCTTAGGAGGGTATAGAGCAGATACGCAGTATTTT.

J is TRBJ1-1 and V is TRBV12-3 or TRBV12-4; D unresolved. The V and J ends lost 0 bases and 8 bases respectively, with 10 bases between them. CDR3 length: 13 residues. CDR3 DNA sequence: TGTGCCAGCAGTTTAGCGCCACCGACAGAAGCTTTCTTT. Translation: CASSLAPPTEAFF.

CDR3 nucleotides: TGTGCCAGTAGTATCGGGACAGGGGGCTACTACGAGCAGTACTTC. This gives the protein CASSIGTGGYYEQYF. V gene TRBV19 combines with J gene TRBJ2-7; 12 bases are shared with TRBD1. J gave up 3 bases and V 3 bases, and 3 bases lay outside the gene matches. The CDR3 runs to 15 residues. The germline CDR1 and CDR2 sequences are LNHDA and SQIVND (reference sequence).

The chain recombines TRBV3-1 (or the pseudogene TRBV3-2) with TRBJ2-7, with 7 bases identical to TRBD2. The CDR3 length is 14 residues. CDR1 is LGHDT and CDR2 is YNNKEL in the germline V gene (reference sequence). V lost 4 bases and J lost 5; bases outside the gene matches: 8. CDR3 nucleotide sequence: TGTGCCAGCAGCCGGGCTAGCGGCGGCGACGAGCAGTACTTC. Its translation is CASSRASGGDEQYF.

The chain has TRBV6-2 or TRBV6-3 and TRBJ1-1; D possibly corresponds to TRBD1 (5 bases). Germline CDR1 reads MNHEY; CDR2 reads SVGEGT. V shed 0 bases and J shed 4 bases, with 9 bases lying between them. CDR3 length: 14 residues. The CDR3 region is CASSYSVQGTEAFF. The DNA of the CDR3 is TGTGCCAGCAGTTACTCTGTCCAGGGCACTGAAGCTTTCTTT.

The chain has TRBV9 and TRBJ2-5; TRBD2 matches at 14 bases. Trimming removed 3 bases from V and 4 bases from J; junction bases left unmatched: 5. From germline, CDR1 is SGDLS and CDR2 YYNGEE. The CDR3 runs 16 residues. CDR3 DNA sequence: TGTGCCAGCAGCGCGGACGGGACTAGCGGGAGAGAGACCCAGTACTTC. This translates into CASSADGTSGRETQYF.

The chain uses TRBV28 and TRBJ2-7; D not resolved. The germline gives CDR1 MDHEN, CDR2 SYDVKM. Trimming took off 8 bases at V and 0 bases at J, with 17 bases between the two ends. There are 15 residues in the CDR3. DNA for the CDR3: TGTGCCAGCTCTTCCGTTGGGCAGTCCTCCTACGAGCAGTACTTC. Encoded protein: CASSSVGQSSYEQYF.

The chain recombines TRBV18 with TRBJ2-3; D may be TRBD2 (5 bases). Trimming took 0 bases from V and 5 from J, leaving 6 bases between them. This CDR3 has 13 residues. Germline V gene sequence: CDR1 KGHSH, CDR2 LQKENI. The CDR3 DNA sequence: TGTGCCAGCTCACCACCGAGCGGAGATACGCAGTATTTT. Residues: CASSPPSGDTQYF.

This chain links TRBV6-6 with TRBJ2-3, with D perhaps matching TRBD2 (5 bases). Trimming removed 6 bases at V and 5 bases at J, with 9 bases between. This CDR3 has 12 amino acids. CDR1 is MNHNY and CDR2 is SVGAGI in the germline V gene (reference sequence). This CDR3 is CASSRGIDTQYF. The DNA of the CDR3 is TGTGCCAGCAGCAGAGGGATAGATACGCAGTATTTT.

The V call is TRBV7-2, the J call TRBJ2-7, with D unclear. V was cut by 6 bases and J by 3 bases, with 15 bases left in between. Germline CDR1 SGHTA, CDR2 FQGNSA. The CDR3 consists of 14 residues. The CDR3 DNA sequence: TGTGCCAGCAGTCCTCAACTCCCGGTCTACGAGCAGTACTTC. Translation gives CASSPQLPVYEQYF.

The rearrangement joins TRBV7-2 to TRBJ2-5; D might be TRBD2 (5 bases). This CDR3 has 14 residues. Trimming took 4 bases from V and 1 from J, leaving 10 bases between them. The germline V gene has CDR1 SGHTA and CDR2 FQGNSA. The CDR3 DNA follows: TGTGCCAGCAGCTCGGTCCGGGGCCAAGAGACCCAGTACTTC. Protein sequence: CASSSVRGQETQYF.

The chain has TRBV6-1 and TRBJ2-7; 10 positions match TRBD2. V was clipped by 2 bases and J by 3 bases; unmatched bases: 4. Per the germline V gene, CDR1 is MNHNS and CDR2 is SASEGT. CDR3 size: 15 residues. The CDR3 loop reads CASSESGRAHYEQYF. CDR3 DNA: TGTGCCAGCAGTGAAAGCGGGAGGGCCCACTACGAGCAGTACTTC.

This clone appeared a single time. V gene TRBV19 combines with J gene TRBJ2-6; 7 bases match TRBD1. The V gene's germline CDR1 is LNHDA and CDR2 SQIVND (reference sequence). With V trimmed by 7 bases and J by 2 bases, 8 bases remained unmatched. The CDR3 loop spans 16 amino acids. The CDR3 sequence: CASTIVTGTGANVLTF. CDR3 nucleotide sequence: TGTGCCAGTACTATCGTGACAGGGACTGGGGCCAACGTCCTGACTTTC.

V usage is TRBV3-1 (or the pseudogene TRBV3-2) and J usage is TRBJ2-1, with 13 bases aligning to TRBD2. Germline trimming cut 1 base from V and 7 bases from J; bases unmatched to any gene: 4. Germline CDR1 is LGHDT and CDR2 is YNNKEL (reference sequence). The CDR3 extends over 16 amino acids. As DNA, the CDR3 is TGTGCCAGCAGCCAAGCGGGACTAGCGGGAAGAAATGAGCAGTTCTTC. Translating it yields CASSQAGLAGRNEQFF.